The 17 T cell receptor beta chains listed next were all sequenced from one sample in a study of blood T cell repertoires in COVID-19. Sequencing used immunoSEQ multiplex PCR; TCRdb keeps in-frame clones, though not all of them. The sample lists about 130,000 clones, about 86% occurring once. Sequencing input: peripheral blood. The receptors here all came from a woman older than 75 with acute or convalescent COVID-19.

This rearrangement joins TRBV5-1 to TRBJ1-1; 8 nucleotides line up with TRBD1. CDR1 is SGHRS and CDR2 is YFSETQ in the germline V gene. The CDR3 runs 14 residues. The V segment lost 7 bases and the J segment 2 bases; nucleotides outside the gene matches: 7. The CDR3 loop reads CASLLGTGNTEAFF. DNA of the CDR3: TGCGCCAGCCTACTGGGGACAGGAAACACTGAAGCTTTCTTT.

This clone was detected only once. The CDR3 spells CASKPGQGAGTEAFF. The CDR3 DNA follows: TGTGCCAGCAAACCGGGACAGGGGGCCGGAACTGAAGCTTTCTTT. This chain uses TRBV2 with TRBJ1-1; 12 positions match TRBD1. V trimming: 7 bases; J trimming: 5 bases; junction bases outside the gene matches: 8. The CDR3 has 15 amino acids. Germline V gives CDR1 SNHLY, CDR2 FYNNEI.

The J gene is TRBJ1-2, the V gene TRBV19; TRBD1 aligns across 7 bases. This CDR3 is built from 15 residues. In germline, CDR1 is LNHDA, CDR2 SQIVND (reference sequence). The trim removed 5 bases at V and 0 bases at J, leaving 6 bases unmatched. In DNA form, the CDR3 reads TGTGCCAGTAGTCGAAGGGACAGAGCTAACTATGGCTACACCTTC. Translation: CASSRRDRANYGYTF.

The V call is TRBV7-8, the J call TRBJ1-2; perhaps TRBD1 as D (6 bases). The length of the CDR3 is 14 residues. From germline, CDR1 is SGHVS and CDR2 FQNEAQ. The V and J ends lost 5 bases and 8 bases respectively, with 18 bases between them. The CDR3 sequence is CASSPTGLVDGYTF. The CDR3 DNA follows: TGTGCCAGCAGCCCTACAGGGTTAGTGGACGGCTACACCTTC. The whole variable domain, remainder taken from reference TRBV7-8 and TRBJ1-2, is GAGVSQSPRYKVAKRGQDVALRCDPISGHVSLFWYQQALGQGPEFLTYFQNEAQLDKSGLPSDRFFAERPEGSVSTLKIQRTQQEDSAVYLCASSPTGLVDGYTFGSGTRLTVV.

The V and J genes are TRBV27 and TRBJ2-7, with D possibly being TRBD1 (6 bases). The germline V gene has CDR1 MNHEY and CDR2 SMNVEV (reference sequence). The V gene lost 8 bases and the J gene lost 2 bases, with 16 bases spanning the gap. CDR3 length: 14 amino acids. The CDR3 sequence is CASQRNRQAYEQYF. The CDR3 region has the DNA TGTGCCAGCCAACGGAATCGACAGGCCTACGAGCAGTACTTC.

This rearrangement joins TRBV5-6 to TRBJ1-2; D unresolved. There are 17 residues in the CDR3. Germline lookup yields CDR1 SGHDT and CDR2 YYEEEE. The V and J ends lost 4 bases and 3 bases respectively, with 22 bases between them. The CDR3 DNA is TGTGCCAGCAGCCCGGATCAGCGATGGAAAAGTTACTATGGCTACACCTTC. This codes for CASSPDQRWKSYYGYTF. Looking up the rest from reference TRBV5-6 and TRBJ1-2 gives the full variable domain: DAGVTQSPTHLIKTRGQQVTLRCSPKSGHDTVSWYQQALGQGPQFIFQYYEEEERQRGNFPDRFSGHQFPNYSSELNVNALLLGDSALYLCASSPDQRWKSYYGYTFGSGTRLTVV.

The chain recombines TRBV19 with TRBJ1-5; D perhaps matches TRBD1 (6 bases). Trimming cost V 2 bases and J 5 bases, with 19 bases left between them. This CDR3 comprises 17 residues. Looked up from germline, CDR1 is LNHDA and CDR2 is SQIVND (reference sequence). Here the CDR3 reads CASSISGGRVEYQPQHF. The CDR3 DNA reads as TGTGCCAGTAGTATAAGCGGGGGCAGGGTAGAGTATCAGCCCCAGCATTTT.

The chain combines TRBV15 with TRBJ1-5; possibly TRBD1 for D (6 bases). Germline V gives CDR1 LNHNV, CDR2 YYDKDF (reference sequence). The CDR3 consists of 12 residues. Trimming removed 1 base from V and 11 bases from J, with 9 bases in between. This chain's CDR3 is CATSRVRGSQHF. The CDR3 DNA reads as TGTGCCACCAGCAGAGTGAGGGGGTCCCAGCATTTT.

This chain connects TRBV19 to TRBJ2-7; 10 bases are a match to TRBD1. V dropped 0 bases and J dropped 1; count of bases not matched to a gene: 9. Germline CDR1 LNHDA, CDR2 SQIVND (reference sequence). The CDR3 loop spans 18 amino acids. The CDR3 region has the DNA TGTGCCAGTAGTATAGAGGGAGCCGGGACAGGGGAGTCCTACGAGCAGTACTTC. It yields the protein CASSIEGAGTGESYEQYF.

This rearrangement joins TRBV6-5 to TRBJ2-1; 12 bases line up with TRBD2. V shed 4 bases, J shed 4 bases, and the junction held 5 bases outside the gene matches. This CDR3 is built from 16 residues. The germline V gene encodes CDR1 MNHEY and CDR2 SVGAGI. The CDR3 protein is CASSFQLAGGYNEQFF. The CDR3 DNA is TGTGCCAGCAGTTTTCAACTAGCGGGGGGTTACAATGAGCAGTTCTTC.

The rearrangement links TRBV9 to TRBJ2-5; weak D call: TRBD1 (6 bases). Trimming pared 2 bases from V and 4 bases from J, leaving 15 bases between. Germline CDR1 and CDR2: SGDLS and YYNGEE. The length of the CDR3 is 15 residues. This CDR3 reads CASSVPRGGIETQYF. CDR3 sequence (DNA): TGTGCCAGCAGCGTCCCCAGGGGCGGTATAGAGACCCAGTACTTC. Based on the CDR3 plus reference TRBV9 and TRBJ2-5, the full variable domain is DSGVTQTPKHLITATGQRVTLRCSPRSGDLSVYWYQQSLDQGLQFLIQYYNGEERAKGNILERFSAQQFPDLHSELNLSSLELGDSALYFCASSVPRGGIETQYFGPGTRLLVL.

This chain links TRBV7-9 with TRBJ1-4, with 9 bases fitting TRBD1. Germline trimming cut 6 bases from V and 7 bases from J; bases unmatched to any gene: 9. CDR1 and CDR2 from the germline V gene are SEHNR and FQNEAQ (reference sequence). The CDR3 contains 15 residues. The CDR3 loop reads CASRTRTGESEKLFF. The CDR3, as DNA: TGTGCCAGCAGAACACGGACAGGGGAGAGTGAAAAACTGTTTTTT.

V usage is TRBV29-1 and J usage is TRBJ1-5; D is unclear. The CDR3 sequence is 14 residues long. Germline V gene sequence: CDR1 SQVTM, CDR2 ANQGSEA. With 6 bases removed from V and 1 base from J, the gap between germline ends came to 13 bases. CDR3 loop: CSVRQEESNQPQHF. The CDR3, as DNA: TGCAGCGTACGGCAGGAAGAGAGCAATCAGCCCCAGCATTTT.

CDR3 amino acids: CASRRTGSNQPQHF. CDR3 nucleotide sequence: TGTGCCAGCAGGAGGACAGGGAGCAATCAGCCCCAGCATTTT. The chain joins TRBV2 to TRBJ1-5; 8 nucleotides match TRBD1. This CDR3 has 14 residues. V lost 6 bases and J lost 1; bases outside the gene matches: 2. Germline CDR1 SNHLY, CDR2 FYNNEI.

The chain carries TRBV6-4 and TRBJ2-7; tentative D call: TRBD1 (5 bases). The CDR3 is made up of 13 amino acids. With 4 bases removed from V and 7 bases from J, the gap between germline ends came to 14 bases. Germline CDR1 MRHNA, CDR2 SNTAGT. CDR3 sequence reads: CASSVIRGAEQYF. The CDR3 DNA sequence: TGTGCCAGCAGTGTAATTAGGGGCGCGGAGCAGTACTTC.

The J gene is TRBJ2-3, the V gene TRBV27, with 12 bases identical to TRBD2. Germline lookup yields CDR1 MNHEY and CDR2 SMNVEV (reference sequence). V dropped 5 bases and J dropped 0; count of bases not matched to a gene: 6. The CDR3 loop spans 17 amino acids. The CDR3 DNA reads as TGTGCCAGCAGTCAAAGGACTAGCGGGGCGAGCACAGATACGCAGTATTTT. Residues: CASSQRTSGASTDTQYF.

The rearrangement links TRBV7-2 to TRBJ2-7, with D unresolved. Per the germline V gene, CDR1 is SGHTA and CDR2 is FQGNSA. With 5 bases removed from V and 0 bases from J, the gap between germline ends came to 8 bases. The CDR3 spans 13 residues. The CDR3 nucleotides read TGTGCCAGCAGCGATAGGAGCTCCTACGAGCAGTACTTC. Encoded protein: CASSDRSSYEQYF.